What follows describes a single T cell receptor beta chain. This sample is drawn from a study of blood T cell repertoires in COVID-19. Overall study: The analysed material was cDNA or gDNA that came from T cells, B-cell-depleted T cells, or PBMCs.

Clinical histories supplied by participants themselves formed the basis of cohort assignment. Clones were read by immunoSEQ multiplex PCR, and TCRdb kept only the in-frame ones, dropping some. This sample has fewer than 250,000 clones, with roughly 90% found just once. The CDR3 contains 19 residues. With 4 bases clipped from V and 0 bases from J, the junction kept 13 bases outside the gene matches. Germline CDR1 and CDR2: LNHDA and SQIVND (reference sequence). Sequencing input: PBMCs or T cells enriched from blood (not recorded which). The clonotype originates from a man under 40 who had been exposed to COVID-19. The chain combines TRBV19 with TRBJ2-1, with 9 bases fitting TRBD2. CDR3 coding DNA: TGTGCCAGTAGTACCCCCACATGGACTAGCGAGAGCTCCTACAATGAGCAGTTCTTC. This codes for CASSTPTWTSESSYNEQFF.